The 8 T cell receptor beta chains below all came from one sample that was sequenced in a study of molecular identifiers for immune sequencing clone quantification. In TCRdb, the PCR reads were re-called with MiXCR into one record per CDR3 protein. Of around 460,000 distinct CDR3 sequences in the sample, about a quarter are singletons; the top ten hold around 0.76%. Sequencing input: naive CD8+ T cells from blood, with Jurkat cell RNA spiked in. As to subset: FACS-sorted CD8+CD4-CCR7+CD45RA+ naive T cells. Source of these receptors: a human donor in good health. Some libraries in this study had Jurkat cell RNA spiked in.

This clonotype showed up many times. The V gene is TRBV28, the J gene TRBJ1-1; TRBD1 might be the D (5 bases). CDR1 is MDHEN, CDR2 SYDVKM, per germline. Trimming pared 6 bases from V and 1 base from J, leaving 9 bases between. CDR3 length equals 13 residues. CDR3 nucleotide sequence: TGTGCCAGCAGCTTGACAGCGAACACTGAAGCTTTCTTT. This encodes CASSLTANTEAFF.

Of note for this clonotype: This clone may be a read error of a much larger clone one base away. The genes are TRBV6-5 and TRBJ2-7; 8 nucleotides align to TRBD2. The CDR3 totals 14 residues. Germline V gene data show CDR1 as MNHEY and CDR2 as SVGAGI. The CDR3 spells CASSYSGSGDEQSF. The CDR3 nucleotides are TGTGCCAGCAGTTACAGTGGTAGCGGGGACGAGCAGTCCTTC.

The rearrangement links TRBV11-3 to TRBJ2-3; a possible D gene is TRBD2 (6 bases). The CDR3 extends over 17 amino acids. Trimming shortened V by 5 bases and J by 1 base, and 19 bases separated the two germline ends. CDR1 SGHNT and CDR2 YENEEA come from the germline V gene. The CDR3 DNA is TGTGCCAGCAGCGCCCGGAATAGCGGACCAGGCACAGATACGCAGTATTTT. Its translation: CASSARNSGPGTDTQYF.

The genes are TRBV29-1 and TRBJ2-5, with D unclear. The CDR3 has 13 residues. Trimming removed 3 bases at V and 5 bases at J, with 13 bases between. The V gene's germline CDR1 is SQVTM and CDR2 ANQGSEA. For the CDR3, the DNA is TGCAGCGTTGAGTCACAAAACGAGGAGACCCAGTACTTC. It is translated as CSVESQNEETQYF.

V and J are TRBV9 and TRBJ2-7, with a tentative D call TRBD1 (6 bases). There are 14 residues in the CDR3. The germline V gene encodes CDR1 SGDLS and CDR2 YYNGEE. Trimming took off 3 bases at V and 6 bases at J, with 16 bases between the two ends. This chain's CDR3 is CASSGGQGTAEQYF. The DNA of the CDR3 is TGTGCCAGCAGCGGGGGGCAGGGGACCGCCGAGCAGTACTTC. Filled out from reference TRBV9 and TRBJ2-7, the complete variable domain reads DSGVTQTPKHLITATGQRVTLRCSPRSGDLSVYWYQQSLDQGLQFLIQYYNGEERAKGNILERFSAQQFPDLHSELNLSSLELGDSALYFCASSGGQGTAEQYFGPGTRLTVT.

This clonotype has at least ten counts. V gene TRBV5-8 combines with J gene TRBJ2-1, with a possible D match to TRBD2 (5 bases). The germline V and J ends were trimmed by 4 bases and 4 bases, with 9 bases remaining between them. This CDR3 is 13 amino acids long. Germline V gene lookup returns CDR1 SGHTS and CDR2 YDEGEE. This chain's CDR3 is CASSPGFYNEQFF. CDR3 coding DNA: TGTGCCAGCAGCCCGGGATTTTACAATGAGCAGTTCTTC.

This clonotype was detected many times. V is TRBV12-3 or TRBV12-4 and J is TRBJ2-3; TRBD2 might be the D (6 bases). The CDR3 is 16 residues long. The germline V and J ends were trimmed by 1 base and 5 bases, with 16 bases remaining between them. The CDR3 protein is CASSLEDPGVLDTQYF. For the CDR3, the DNA is TGTGCCAGCAGTTTAGAAGATCCGGGAGTGTTAGATACGCAGTATTTT.

This clonotype was found a few times. This chain links TRBV5-6 with TRBJ1-5, with 7 bases aligning to TRBD1. Germline lookup yields CDR1 SGHDT and CDR2 YYEEEE. With V trimmed by 3 bases and J by 6 bases, 6 bases remained unmatched. The CDR3 is made up of 14 amino acids. The CDR3 loop is CASSSGAGGQPQHF. For the CDR3, the DNA is TGTGCCAGCAGCTCCGGGGCAGGGGGTCAGCCCCAGCATTTT.